This is a list of T cell receptor beta chains from one sample in a study of T cell changes during pregnancy in multiple sclerosis. Repertoires were generated with immunoSEQ multiplex PCR, while TCRdb's copy carries only in-frame clones and drops some. The sample lists 70,000 to 95,000 clones, over 80% occurring once. The starting material was peripheral blood, obtained in the first trimester of pregnancy. Receptors were obtained from a female donor with multiple sclerosis, enrolled in a pregnancy study. Both conserved end residues are part of each CDR3. A D gene is named only where the DNA matches it firmly. A clone size is listed for some rows: how often the clone was seen (once, few, many), or a class if it is expanded.

TGTGCCATCCTGCCGGGCACCGGGGAGCTGTTTTTT | CAILPGTGELFF | TRBV6-5 | once | TRBJ2-2 | NA
TGCAGCGTTGAGGCAGGGGGCGAAGGAAACACCATATATTTT | CSVEAGGEGNTIYF | TRBV29-1 | NA | TRBJ1-3 | TRBD1
TGTGCCAGCAGCTTAGTCGTGGCTAGCGGGGGGACCAATGAGCAGTTCTTC | CASSLVVASGGTNEQFF | TRBV7-3 | NA | TRBJ2-1 | TRBD2
TGTGCCAGTAGTATTTCCGAGTACTCTGGAAACACCATATATTTT | CASSISEYSGNTIYF | TRBV19 | NA | TRBJ1-3 | NA
TGTGCCAGCAGCAAAGGGATAACCGGGACAGCCAACACTGAAGCTTTCTTT | CASSKGITGTANTEAFF | TRBV21-1 | NA | TRBJ1-1 | NA
TGTGCCAGTAGGCATACCTCGCAGTCCCCCTACGAGCAGTACTTC | CASRHTSQSPYEQYF | TRBV19 | NA | TRBJ2-7 | NA
TGCGCCAGCAGCTTCGGGGGGGGCTATGGCTACACCTTC | CASSFGGGYGYTF | TRBV5-1 | NA | TRBJ1-2 | NA
TGTGCCAGAAGCTTAACACAGGGGAATAATGAGCAGTTCTTC | CARSLTQGNNEQFF | TRBV5-3 | NA | TRBJ2-1 | TRBD1
TGCGCCAGCAGCTCGCGAGCCGGGACAGGGAGCGGCGAGCAGTACTTC | CASSSRAGTGSGEQYF | TRBV5-1 | NA | TRBJ2-7 | TRBD1
TGTGCCAGCAGCGTAGGGGCTAGCTCGAGTGTAAATGAGCAGTTCTTC | CASSVGASSSVNEQFF | TRBV9 | NA | TRBJ2-1 | NA
TGTGCCAGCAGTTTCCCCGGGGGAACCACTGAAGCTTTCTTT | CASSFPGGTTEAFF | TRBV28 | NA | TRBJ1-1 | NA
TGTGCCAGCAGTGTAAAGGGGGAAGCTTTCTTT | CASSVKGEAFF | TRBV2 | NA | TRBJ1-1 | NA
TGTGCCAGCAGCTTGAGAGGCCACGAGCAGTACTTC | CASSLRGHEQYF | TRBV7-9 | NA | TRBJ2-7 | NA
TGCGCCAGCCAACTAGCGGGGGTTTTAAATGAGCAGTTCTTC | CASQLAGVLNEQFF | TRBV5-1 | NA | TRBJ2-1 | TRBD2
TGTGCCAGCAGTATCTCGGGAGGAAACACCATATATTTT | CASSISGGNTIYF | TRBV25-1 | NA | TRBJ1-3 | NA